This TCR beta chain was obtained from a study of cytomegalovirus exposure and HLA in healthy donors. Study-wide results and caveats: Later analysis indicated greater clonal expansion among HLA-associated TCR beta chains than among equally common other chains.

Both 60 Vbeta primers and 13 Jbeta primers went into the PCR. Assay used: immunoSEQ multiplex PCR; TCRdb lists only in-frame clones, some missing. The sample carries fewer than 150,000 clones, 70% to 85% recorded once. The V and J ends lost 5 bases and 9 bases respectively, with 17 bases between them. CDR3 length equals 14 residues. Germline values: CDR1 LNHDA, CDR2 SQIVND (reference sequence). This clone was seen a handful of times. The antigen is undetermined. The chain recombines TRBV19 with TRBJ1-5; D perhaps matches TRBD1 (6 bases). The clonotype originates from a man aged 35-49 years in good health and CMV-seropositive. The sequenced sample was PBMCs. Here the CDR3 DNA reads TGTGCCAGTAGTGAGGGGACAAGCGACCGGCCCCAGCATTTT. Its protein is CASSEGTSDRPQHF.